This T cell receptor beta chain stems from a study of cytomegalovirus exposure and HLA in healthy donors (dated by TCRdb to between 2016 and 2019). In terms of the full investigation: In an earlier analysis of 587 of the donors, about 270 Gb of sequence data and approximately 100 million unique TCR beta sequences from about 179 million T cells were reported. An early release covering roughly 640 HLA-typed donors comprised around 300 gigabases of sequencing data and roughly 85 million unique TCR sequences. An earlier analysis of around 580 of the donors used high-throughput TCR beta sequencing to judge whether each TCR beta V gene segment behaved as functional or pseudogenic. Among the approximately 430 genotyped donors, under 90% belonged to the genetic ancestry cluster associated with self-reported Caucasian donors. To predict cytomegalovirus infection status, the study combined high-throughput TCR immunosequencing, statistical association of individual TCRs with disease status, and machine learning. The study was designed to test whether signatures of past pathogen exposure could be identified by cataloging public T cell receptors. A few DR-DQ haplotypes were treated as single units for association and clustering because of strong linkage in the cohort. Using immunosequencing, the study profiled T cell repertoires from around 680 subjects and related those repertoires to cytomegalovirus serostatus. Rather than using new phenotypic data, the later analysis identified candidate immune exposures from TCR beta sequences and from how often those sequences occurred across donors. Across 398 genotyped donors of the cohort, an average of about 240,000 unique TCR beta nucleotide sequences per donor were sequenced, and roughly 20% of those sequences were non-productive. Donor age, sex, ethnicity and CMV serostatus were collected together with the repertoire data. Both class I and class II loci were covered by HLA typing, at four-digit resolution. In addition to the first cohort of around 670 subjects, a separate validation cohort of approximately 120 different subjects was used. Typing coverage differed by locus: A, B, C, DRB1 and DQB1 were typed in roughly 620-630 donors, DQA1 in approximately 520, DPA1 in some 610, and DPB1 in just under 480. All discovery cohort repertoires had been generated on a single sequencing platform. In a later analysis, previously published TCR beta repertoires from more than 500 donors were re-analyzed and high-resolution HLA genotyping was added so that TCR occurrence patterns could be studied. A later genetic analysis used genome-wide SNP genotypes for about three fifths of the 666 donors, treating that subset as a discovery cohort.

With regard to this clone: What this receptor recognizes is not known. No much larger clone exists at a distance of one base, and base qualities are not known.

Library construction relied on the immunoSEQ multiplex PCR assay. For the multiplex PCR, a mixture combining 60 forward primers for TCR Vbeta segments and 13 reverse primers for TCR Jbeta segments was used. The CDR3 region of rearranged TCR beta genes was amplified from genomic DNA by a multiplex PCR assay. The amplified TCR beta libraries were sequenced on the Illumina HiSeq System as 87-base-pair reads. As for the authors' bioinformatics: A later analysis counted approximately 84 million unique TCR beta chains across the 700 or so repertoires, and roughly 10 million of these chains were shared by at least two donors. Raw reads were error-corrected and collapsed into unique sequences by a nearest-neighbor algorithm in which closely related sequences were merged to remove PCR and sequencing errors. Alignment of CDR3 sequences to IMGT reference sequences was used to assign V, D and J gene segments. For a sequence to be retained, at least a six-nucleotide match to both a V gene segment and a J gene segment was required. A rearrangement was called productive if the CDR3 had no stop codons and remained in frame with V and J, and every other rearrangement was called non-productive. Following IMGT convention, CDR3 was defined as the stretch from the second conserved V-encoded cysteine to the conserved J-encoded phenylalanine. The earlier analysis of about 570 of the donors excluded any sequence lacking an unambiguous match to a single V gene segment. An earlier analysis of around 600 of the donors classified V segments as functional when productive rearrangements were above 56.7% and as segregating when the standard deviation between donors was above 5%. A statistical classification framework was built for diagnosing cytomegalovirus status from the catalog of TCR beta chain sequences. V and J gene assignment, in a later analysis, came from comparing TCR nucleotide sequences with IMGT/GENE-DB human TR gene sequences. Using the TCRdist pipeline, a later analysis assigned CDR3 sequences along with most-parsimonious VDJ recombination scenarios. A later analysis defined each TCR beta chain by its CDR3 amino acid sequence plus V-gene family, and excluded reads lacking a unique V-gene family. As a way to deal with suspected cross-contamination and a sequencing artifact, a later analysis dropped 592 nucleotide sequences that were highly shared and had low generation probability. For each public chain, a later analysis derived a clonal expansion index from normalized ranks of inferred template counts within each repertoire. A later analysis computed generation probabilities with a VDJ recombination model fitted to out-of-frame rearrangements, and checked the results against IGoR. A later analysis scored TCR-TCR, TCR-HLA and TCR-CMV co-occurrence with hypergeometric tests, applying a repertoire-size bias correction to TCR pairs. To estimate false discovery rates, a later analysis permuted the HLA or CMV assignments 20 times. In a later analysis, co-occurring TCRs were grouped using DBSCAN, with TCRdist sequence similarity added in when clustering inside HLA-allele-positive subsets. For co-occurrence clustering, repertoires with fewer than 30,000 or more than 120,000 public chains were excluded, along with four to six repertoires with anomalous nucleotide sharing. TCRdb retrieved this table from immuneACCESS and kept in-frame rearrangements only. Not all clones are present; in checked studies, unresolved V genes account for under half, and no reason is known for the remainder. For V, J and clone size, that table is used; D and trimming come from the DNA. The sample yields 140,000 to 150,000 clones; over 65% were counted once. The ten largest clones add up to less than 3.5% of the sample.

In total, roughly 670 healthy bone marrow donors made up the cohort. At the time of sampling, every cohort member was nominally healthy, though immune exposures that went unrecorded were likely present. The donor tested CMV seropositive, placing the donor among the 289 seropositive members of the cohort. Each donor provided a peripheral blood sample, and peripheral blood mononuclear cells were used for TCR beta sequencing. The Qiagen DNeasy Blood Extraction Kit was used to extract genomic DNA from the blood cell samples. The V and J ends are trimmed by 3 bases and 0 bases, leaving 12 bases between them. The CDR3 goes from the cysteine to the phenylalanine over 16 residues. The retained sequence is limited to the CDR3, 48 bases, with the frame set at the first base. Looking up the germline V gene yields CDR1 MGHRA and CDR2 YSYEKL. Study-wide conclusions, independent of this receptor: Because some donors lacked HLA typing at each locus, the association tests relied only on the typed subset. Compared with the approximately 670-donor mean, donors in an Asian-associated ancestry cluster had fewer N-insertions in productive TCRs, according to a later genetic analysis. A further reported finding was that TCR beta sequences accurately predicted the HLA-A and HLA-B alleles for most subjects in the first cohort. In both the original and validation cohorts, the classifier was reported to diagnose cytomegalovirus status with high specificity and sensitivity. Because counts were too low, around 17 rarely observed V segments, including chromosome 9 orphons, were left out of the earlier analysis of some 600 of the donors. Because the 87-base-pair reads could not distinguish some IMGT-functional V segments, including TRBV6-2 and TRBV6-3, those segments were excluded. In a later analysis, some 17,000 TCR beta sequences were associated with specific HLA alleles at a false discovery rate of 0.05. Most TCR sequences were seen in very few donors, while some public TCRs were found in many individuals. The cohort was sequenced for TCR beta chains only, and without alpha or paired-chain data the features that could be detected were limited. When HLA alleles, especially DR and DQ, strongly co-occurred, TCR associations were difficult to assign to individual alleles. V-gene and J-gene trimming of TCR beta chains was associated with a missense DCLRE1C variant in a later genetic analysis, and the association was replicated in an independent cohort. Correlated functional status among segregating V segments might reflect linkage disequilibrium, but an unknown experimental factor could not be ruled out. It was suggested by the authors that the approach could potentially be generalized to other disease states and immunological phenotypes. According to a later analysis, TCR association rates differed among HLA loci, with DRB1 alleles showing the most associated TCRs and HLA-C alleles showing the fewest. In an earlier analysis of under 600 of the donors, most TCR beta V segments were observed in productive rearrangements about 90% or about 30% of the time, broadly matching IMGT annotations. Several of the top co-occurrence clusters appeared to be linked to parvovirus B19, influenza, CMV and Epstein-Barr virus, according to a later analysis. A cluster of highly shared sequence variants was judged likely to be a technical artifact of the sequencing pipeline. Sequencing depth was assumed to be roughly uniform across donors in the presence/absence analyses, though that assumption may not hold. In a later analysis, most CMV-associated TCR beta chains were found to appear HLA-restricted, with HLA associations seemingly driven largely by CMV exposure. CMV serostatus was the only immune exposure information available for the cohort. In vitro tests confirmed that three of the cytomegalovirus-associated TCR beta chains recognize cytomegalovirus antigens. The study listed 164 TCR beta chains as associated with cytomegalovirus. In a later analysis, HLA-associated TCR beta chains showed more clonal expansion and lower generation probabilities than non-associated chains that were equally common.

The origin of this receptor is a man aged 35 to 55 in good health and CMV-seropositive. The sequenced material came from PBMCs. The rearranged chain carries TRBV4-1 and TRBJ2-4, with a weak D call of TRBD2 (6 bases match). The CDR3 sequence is CASSHPGGVAKNIQYF. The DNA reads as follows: TGCGCCAGCAGCCACCCAGGCGGGGTAGCCAAAAACATTCAGTACTTC.